These 10 T cell receptor beta chains originate from one sample sequenced in a study of blood T cell repertoires in COVID-19. Some clones are missing from TCRdb's copy, which holds only in-frame ones; the method was immunoSEQ multiplex PCR. The sample holds tens of thousands of clones, 60% to 85% seen once. The sequencing input was peripheral blood. Receptor source: a human donor in a cohort sampled during active COVID-19.

The rearrangement uses TRBV12-3 or TRBV12-4 and TRBJ1-2; 7 positions agree with TRBD1. CDR3 length: 13 amino acids. V gave up 1 base and J gave up 5 bases; unmatched junction bases: 1. In DNA, the CDR3 is TGTGCCAGCAGTTTAGACAGGGGATATGGCTACACCTTC. Translation gives CASSLDRGYGYTF.

The J gene is TRBJ2-7, the V gene TRBV10-1; D is possibly TRBD2 (6 bases). The CDR3 totals 14 residues. V was pared by 10 bases and J by 3 bases, with 19 bases between. Germline lookup yields CDR1 WNHNN and CDR2 SYGVQD (reference sequence). The CDR3 bases are TGCGCCAACAAAGGACTCGGGGGTGGCTACGAGCAGTACTTC. It codes for CANKGLGGGYEQYF.

J is TRBJ2-7 and V is TRBV27; D is ambiguous. The germline gives CDR1 MNHEY, CDR2 SMNVEV (reference sequence). The CDR3 extends over 12 amino acids. Trimming took 6 bases from V and 7 from J, leaving 13 bases between them. As DNA, the CDR3 is TGTGCCAGCAGCCGGTCCTCCGGGGAGCAGTACTTC. This gives the protein CASSRSSGEQYF.

This rearrangement joins TRBV5-8 to TRBJ1-6; 9 nucleotides agree with TRBD1. Trimming took 4 bases from V and 7 from J; bases not matched to a gene: 12. Looked up from germline, CDR1 is SGHTS and CDR2 is YDEGEE. The CDR3 covers 17 residues. In nucleotides, the CDR3 is TGTGCCAGCAGCCCAGGACAGGGGCGGCGGGGAAATTCACCCCTCCACTTT. Protein sequence: CASSPGQGRRGNSPLHF.

This clone was detected ten times or more. The rearrangement links TRBV2 to TRBJ1-2; D ambiguous. V was cut by 2 bases and J by 0 bases, with 13 bases left in between. CDR3 length: 16 amino acids. In germline, CDR1 is SNHLY, CDR2 FYNNEI. CDR3 DNA sequence: TGTGCCAGCAGTGAATTTCGTACAGCAACTAACTATGGCTACACCTTC. This translates into CASSEFRTATNYGYTF.

The chain joins TRBV19 to TRBJ2-7; D may be TRBD1 (5 bases). CDR3 length equals 14 residues. From germline, CDR1 is LNHDA and CDR2 SQIVND (reference sequence). The V end lost 3 bases, the J end lost 3 bases, and 12 bases lay between the germline ends. CDR3 protein: CASSIWGRNYEQYF. The CDR3 coding sequence is TGTGCCAGTAGTATTTGGGGCAGAAACTACGAGCAGTACTTC.

This clone appeared once. The rearrangement joins TRBV6-2 or TRBV6-3 to TRBJ2-7, with 7 bases aligning to TRBD1. J lost 1 base, V lost 6 bases, and 9 bases had no gene match. This CDR3 region has 15 residues. CDR1 is MNHEY, CDR2 SVGEGT, per germline. The CDR3 DNA reads as TGTGCCAGCAGCCACCGGGGACAGATTTCCTACGAGCAGTACTTC. The encoded protein is CASSHRGQISYEQYF.

CDR3: CASSWYRGLRHTEAFF. In nucleotides, the CDR3 is TGTGCCAGCAGCTGGTACAGGGGTCTACGTCACACTGAAGCTTTCTTT. The gene calls are TRBV5-8 and TRBJ1-1; the match to TRBD1 covers 7 bases. Germline CDR1 reads SGHTS; CDR2 reads YDEGEE. This CDR3 is 16 amino acids long. V shed 3 bases, J shed 3 bases, and the junction held 11 bases outside the gene matches.

This clone showed up just a few times. The rearrangement joins TRBV5-6 to TRBJ2-7, with D perhaps matching TRBD2 (6 bases). CDR3 size: 13 residues. The germline V and J ends were trimmed by 3 bases and 5 bases, with 12 bases remaining between them. Germline loops: CDR1 SGHDT, CDR2 YYEEEE. CDR3 loop: CASSSPAGNEQYF. CDR3 sequence (DNA): TGTGCCAGCAGCTCGCCCGCGGGAAACGAGCAGTACTTC.

This clone was observed a single time. This sequence joins TRBV6-6 and TRBJ2-2; 8 nucleotides match TRBD2. After removal of 10 bases from V and 4 bases from J, the junction contained 11 bases not matched to a gene. This CDR3 has 15 amino acids. Germline lookup yields CDR1 MNHNY and CDR2 SVGAGI (reference sequence). DNA for the CDR3: TGTGCCACAAAACCCGGGGGGGGCGGCACCGGGGAGCTGTTTTTT. This sequence encodes CATKPGGGGTGELFF.